The 6 T cell receptor beta chains below all came from one sample that was sequenced in a study of blood T cell repertoires in COVID-19. The repertoire was sequenced with immunoSEQ multiplex PCR; TCRdb's copy has only in-frame clones and lacks some. The table records 250,000 to 300,000 clones, roughly 90% of them present only once. The sequenced material came from peripheral blood. The source is a young woman with COVID-19, enrolled during active disease.

This clone was counted a single time. J is TRBJ1-2 and V is TRBV9, with D unclear. V was pared by 0 bases and J by 0 bases, with 12 bases between. CDR1 and CDR2 (germline): SGDLS, YYNGEE. The length of the CDR3 is 16 residues. The CDR3 sequence is CASSVDKNSPNYGYTF. For the CDR3, the DNA is TGTGCCAGCAGCGTAGATAAGAACAGCCCTAACTATGGCTACACCTTC.

The V call is TRBV5-4, the J call TRBJ1-1; no definite D call. The CDR3 length is 15 residues. Germline V gene sequence: CDR1 SGHNT, CDR2 YYREEE (reference sequence). V lost 0 bases, J lost 6 bases, and 15 bases lay in between. The CDR3 sequence: CASSLGASPSAEAFF. CDR3 nucleotide sequence: TGTGCCAGCAGCTTGGGCGCGAGTCCGTCTGCTGAAGCTTTCTTT.

The chain employs TRBV20-1 and TRBJ2-2; D is undetermined. The germline gives CDR1 DFQATT, CDR2 SNEGSKA (reference sequence). Trimming took off 3 bases at V and 4 bases at J, with 18 bases between the two ends. This CDR3 has 16 residues. CDR3 residues: CSASSPTYFGTGELFF. The CDR3 DNA sequence: TGCAGTGCTAGTAGCCCTACCTATTTCGGCACCGGGGAGCTGTTTTTT.

This rearrangement joins TRBV29-1 to TRBJ2-7, with D unclear. This CDR3 contains 12 residues. Germline assignment: CDR1 SQVTM and CDR2 ANQGSEA. V dropped 3 bases and J dropped 0 bases, with 6 bases sitting between them. The CDR3 here is CSVDHTSYEQYF. The CDR3 coding sequence is TGCAGCGTTGATCACACCTCCTACGAGCAGTACTTC.

V is TRBV19 and J is TRBJ1-2; TRBD1 might be the D (5 bases). Trimming left V 5 bases short and J 2 bases short, with 9 bases between. The CDR3 contains 13 residues. Germline V gene data show CDR1 as LNHDA and CDR2 as SQIVND (reference sequence). CDR3 bases: TGTGCCAGTAGTGAGTCAGGGAACTATGGCTACACCTTC. It translates to CASSESGNYGYTF.

The V and J genes are TRBV7-2 and TRBJ1-6, with D tentatively TRBD1 (6 bases). CDR3 length: 15 residues. Germline CDR1 reads SGHTA; CDR2 reads FQGNSA. Trimming pared 4 bases from V and 6 bases from J, leaving 13 bases between. The CDR3 DNA reads TGTGCCAGCAGCTCACCGACAGGACTTAATTCACCCCTCCACTTT. Its translation: CASSSPTGLNSPLHF.